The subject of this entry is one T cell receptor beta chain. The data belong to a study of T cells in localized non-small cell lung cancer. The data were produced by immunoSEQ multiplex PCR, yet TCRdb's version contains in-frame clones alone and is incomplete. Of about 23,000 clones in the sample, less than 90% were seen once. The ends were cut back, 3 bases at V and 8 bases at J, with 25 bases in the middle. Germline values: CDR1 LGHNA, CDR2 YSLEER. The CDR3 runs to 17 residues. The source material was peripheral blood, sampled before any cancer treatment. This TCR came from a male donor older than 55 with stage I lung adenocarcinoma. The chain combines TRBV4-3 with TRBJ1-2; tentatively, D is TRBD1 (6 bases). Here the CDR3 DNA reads TGCGCCAGCAGCCACAGATCGGGCCTAGGGGGGGAAGGGGGCTACACCTTC. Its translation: CASSHRSGLGGEGGYTF.